Below are 18 T cell receptor beta chains sequenced from a single sample in a study of T-cell reconstitution after alpha-beta-depleted transplantation in children. Using unique molecular identifiers, the investigators prepared the TCRbeta library. One entry per CDR3 protein, called by TCRdb with MiXCR from the PCR reads. The sample has almost 500,000 distinct CDR3 sequences, approximately 12% seen once. The sequencing used PBMCs from the stem cell graft donor, collected from the stem cell graft. The source is a human donor who donated a stem cell graft to a child with combined immunodeficiency.

The table lists this clonotype with a few counts. The chain employs TRBV20-1 and TRBJ2-7; a possible D gene is TRBD2 (6 bases). The CDR3 has 13 residues. Per the germline V gene, CDR1 is DFQATT and CDR2 is SNEGSKA (reference sequence). Trimming removed 1 base at V and 3 bases at J, with 10 bases between. CDR3 sequence reads: CSARGPGVYEQYF. The DNA for the CDR3 is TGCAGTGCTAGAGGGCCGGGGGTCTACGAGCAGTACTTC.

In its sample, this clonotype was seen many times. This sequence joins TRBV10-3 and TRBJ2-1; 7 nucleotides agree with TRBD1. The germline V gene encodes CDR1 ENHRY and CDR2 SYGVKD. This CDR3 has 15 amino acids. The V segment lost 4 bases and the J segment 2 bases; nucleotides outside the gene matches: 5. The CDR3 region is CAISVRDSPYNEQFF. The CDR3 DNA is TGTGCCATCAGTGTTAGGGACAGCCCCTACAATGAGCAGTTCTTC.

The chain joins TRBV11-3 to TRBJ2-2; D ambiguous. Germline V lookup: CDR1 SGHNT, CDR2 YENEEA. The CDR3 extends over 16 amino acids. The V gene lost 2 bases and the J gene lost 0 bases, with 10 bases spanning the gap. CDR3 in DNA: TGTGCCAGCAGCTTACACGCGGCAACGAACACCGGGGAGCTGTTTTTT. Protein sequence: CASSLHAATNTGELFF.

Ten or more counts support this clonotype. The chain employs TRBV20-1 and TRBJ2-2; the match to TRBD1 covers 9 bases. The CDR3 is 15 amino acids. With 3 bases clipped from V and 3 bases from J, the junction kept 5 bases outside the gene matches. Germline V gives CDR1 DFQATT, CDR2 SNEGSKA (reference sequence). The CDR3 region is CSARDRGWDTGELFF. The CDR3 nucleotides read TGCAGTGCTAGGGACAGGGGATGGGACACCGGGGAGCTGTTTTTT.

This clonotype has just a few counts. The gene calls are TRBV29-1 and TRBJ2-7; a weak D match, TRBD1 (6 bases). The germline V gene encodes CDR1 SQVTM and CDR2 ANQGSEA. This CDR3 region has 11 residues. With 6 bases removed from V and 5 bases from J, the gap between germline ends came to 11 bases. The CDR3 sequence: CSVPQGDEQYF. The CDR3 nucleotides are TGCAGCGTACCACAGGGTGACGAGCAGTACTTC.

The CDR3 reads CASRLGASLLANTGELFF. CDR3 in DNA: TGTGCCAGCAGATTAGGGGCTAGCTTACTTGCGAACACCGGGGAGCTGTTTTTT. V usage is TRBV6-5 and J usage is TRBJ2-2; D is tentatively TRBD1 or TRBD2 (5 bases each). The CDR3 runs to 18 residues. CDR1 is MNHEY, CDR2 SVGAGI, per germline. Trimming stripped 6 bases from V and 0 bases from J, with 20 bases between.

V and J are TRBV2 and TRBJ2-1, with 10 nucleotides matching TRBD1. V was clipped by 6 bases and J by 7 bases; unmatched bases: 6. This CDR3 is built from 14 residues. Germline CDR1 reads SNHLY; CDR2 reads FYNNEI. CDR3 DNA sequence: TGTGCCAGCAGCCTGGGACAGGGGTGGAATGAGCAGTTCTTC. The encoded protein is CASSLGQGWNEQFF.

This clonotype showed up just a few times. The junction departs from germline at one end; a sequencing error may be responsible. V and J are TRBV7-7 and TRBJ2-1, with D possibly TRBD1 on 5 matching bases. Germline CDR1 is SSHAT and CDR2 is FNYEAQ (reference sequence). The CDR3 runs 9 residues. This CDR3 reads CASSPREFF. The CDR3 DNA follows: TGTGCTAGCAGCCCCAGGGAGTTCTTC.

This clonotype has more than one count but fewer than ten. The rearrangement uses TRBV7-8 and TRBJ1-1, with unresolved D. This CDR3 is built from 14 residues. V lost 5 bases, J lost 0 bases, and 10 bases lay in between. In germline, CDR1 is SGHVS, CDR2 FQNEAQ. The CDR3 is CASSPGNMNTEAFF. The CDR3 bases are TGTGCCAGCAGCCCCGGGAACATGAACACTGAAGCTTTCTTT.

This clonotype was found a few times. The genes are TRBV7-9 and TRBJ2-2; D might be TRBD1 (7 bases). Germline-derived CDR1 and CDR2 are SEHNR and FQNEAQ (reference sequence). V was cut by 10 bases and J by 3 bases, with 18 bases left in between. The length of the CDR3 is 15 residues. In DNA, the CDR3 is TGTGCCACCCGGGAGCGGACAGGCTACACCGGGGAGCTGTTTTTT. Amino acids: CATRERTGYTGELFF.

CDR3 region: CASSKERQEPEQYF. The CDR3 coding sequence is TGTGCCAGCAGCAAAGAGAGACAGGAACCCGAGCAGTACTTC. The chain carries TRBV21-1 and TRBJ2-7; the D call of TRBD1 is as the table states it, not checked on the DNA. TRBV21-1 is a documented pseudogene. The CDR3 extends over 14 amino acids.

In nucleotides, the CDR3 is TGTGCCAGCAGTTTAGTAGGGACAGAGTCAGACGAGCAGTACTTC. Protein sequence: CASSLVGTESDEQYF. The gene calls are TRBV28 and TRBJ2-7; 7 positions agree with TRBD1. The CDR3 spans 15 residues. The junction had 9 bases not matched to a gene; V was cut back by 2 bases and J by 5 bases. CDR1 MDHEN and CDR2 SYDVKM come from the germline V gene.

This chain uses TRBV6-1 with TRBJ1-3; the match to TRBD1 covers 7 bases. V shed 5 bases and J 0 bases; nucleotides not matched to a gene: 4. Germline CDR1 is MNHNS and CDR2 is SASEGT. The CDR3 length is 15 residues. Here the CDR3 reads CASSPTGSSGNTIYF. In nucleotides, the CDR3 is TGTGCCAGCAGTCCGACAGGGAGCTCTGGAAACACCATATATTTT.

This clonotype was detected only once. The V and J genes are TRBV12-3 or TRBV12-4 and TRBJ2-5, with D maybe TRBD1 (5 bases). V was cut by 1 base and J by 5 bases, with 17 bases left in between. The CDR3 has 16 amino acids. This chain's CDR3 is CASSLGDSARSETQYF. CDR3 sequence (DNA): TGTGCCAGCAGTTTAGGCGACAGCGCTCGGTCGGAGACCCAGTACTTC.

Concerning this clonotype itself: This likely comes from a read error, as the CDR3 has no conserved phenylalanine or tryptophan at its end. The V and J genes are TRBV14 and TRBJ2-6, with 9 bases aligning to TRBD1. CDR1 and CDR2 (germline): SGHDN, FVKESK. The CDR3 length is 18 residues. Trimming at V came to 4 bases and at J to 0 bases, leaving 7 bases not matched to a gene. The CDR3 nucleotides read TGTGCCAGCAGCCCCCTGGGACAGGGCTACTCTGGGGCCAACGTCCTGACTTCC. Translation: CASSPLGQGYSGANVLTS.

This clonotype has more than one count but fewer than ten. The V gene is TRBV25-1, the J gene TRBJ2-3; 9 bases match TRBD2. There are 16 residues in the CDR3. Germline CDR1 is MGHDK and CDR2 is SYGVNS. With 3 bases clipped from V and 4 bases from J, the junction kept 8 bases outside the gene matches. The DNA for the CDR3 is TGTGCCAGCAGTGATGATAGCGGGAGAGGGGCAGATACGCAGTATTTT. Residues: CASSDDSGRGADTQYF.

This clonotype has just a few counts. The rearrangement joins TRBV4-1 to TRBJ2-1, with no clear D. Trimming left V 0 bases short and J 5 bases short, with 5 bases between. The CDR3 loop spans 13 amino acids. The V gene's germline CDR1 is MGHRA and CDR2 YSYEKL. The CDR3 bases are TGCGCCAGCAGCCAAGATCCCCACAATGAGCAGTTCTTC. This sequence encodes CASSQDPHNEQFF.

The chain links TRBV12-3 or TRBV12-4 to TRBJ1-1, with a possible D match to TRBD1 (6 bases). V lost 5 bases and J 3 bases, leaving 13 bases between the germline ends. The CDR3 covers 14 residues. CDR3 bases: TGTGCCAGCAGTGAACAGGGATTGCACACTGAAGCTTTCTTT. It encodes CASSEQGLHTEAFF.